This TCR beta chain was documented in a study of response to subunit inactivated influenza vaccine. Points from the study as a whole: The study's authors posited that every seasonal influenza vaccination enlists few new T cells.

TCRdb re-analysed the RT-PCR reads in MiXCR, keeping a single row per CDR3 protein. This table holds about 800,000 distinct CDR3 sequences, 21% found once. As regards this clonotype: The antigen is unknown.

The clonotype was recovered from a man aged 50-59 years who received an inactivated influenza vaccine. The sequences come from PBMCs from blood, collected 4 to 6 days after vaccination.

CDR3 in DNA: TGTGCCAGCAGCCCGAGTAGGACAGTTTACGAGCAGTACTTC. Translated, it gives CASSPSRTVYEQYF. This chain links TRBV3-1 with TRBJ2-7; a possible D gene is TRBD1 (6 bases). This CDR3 has 14 residues. The germline V gene has CDR1 LGHDT and CDR2 YNNKEL (reference sequence). V shed 4 bases and J shed 4 bases, with 14 bases lying between them.